This note documents a single TCR beta chain sequence. Its antigen is currently unknown. This record comes from a study of blood T cells in healthy people across ages. V lost 0 bases to trimming and J lost 3 bases, with 12 bases between them. This CDR3 has 15 amino acids. Germline V gene sequence: CDR1 SGHRS, CDR2 YFSETQ. A second PCR, run for roughly 6 to 11 cycles, used a sample-barcoded 5' primer plus a J-beta primer mix. TCRdb re-called the 5' RACE reads with MiXCR, one entry per CDR3 protein. The table lists about 930,000 distinct CDR3 sequences, approximately 32% of them singletons. Findings and limits, study-wide: More naive CD4+ cells and higher diversity were found in long-lived than in aged donors.

Extracted total RNA amounted to at least 5 micrograms for each sample. These sequences were also reported in another study, on T cells of mothers and their children.

This receptor was identified in a woman in her thirties or forties in good health. The rearrangement links TRBV5-1 to TRBJ1-1; D unclear. What was sequenced was blood. CDR3 sequence reads: CASSLESQADTEAFF. CDR3 nucleotide sequence: TGCGCCAGCAGCTTGGAGTCCCAGGCTGACACTGAAGCTTTCTTT.